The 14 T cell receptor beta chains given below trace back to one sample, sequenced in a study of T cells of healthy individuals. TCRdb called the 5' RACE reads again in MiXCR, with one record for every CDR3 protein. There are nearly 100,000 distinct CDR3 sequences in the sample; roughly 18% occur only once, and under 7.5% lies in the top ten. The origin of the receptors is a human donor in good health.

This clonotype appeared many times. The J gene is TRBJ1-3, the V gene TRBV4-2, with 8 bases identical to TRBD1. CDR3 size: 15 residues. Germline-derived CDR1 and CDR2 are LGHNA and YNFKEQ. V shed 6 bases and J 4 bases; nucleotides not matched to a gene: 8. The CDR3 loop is CASSQDRVAGNTIYF. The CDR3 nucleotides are TGTGCCAGCAGTCAGGACAGGGTGGCGGGAAACACCATATATTTT.

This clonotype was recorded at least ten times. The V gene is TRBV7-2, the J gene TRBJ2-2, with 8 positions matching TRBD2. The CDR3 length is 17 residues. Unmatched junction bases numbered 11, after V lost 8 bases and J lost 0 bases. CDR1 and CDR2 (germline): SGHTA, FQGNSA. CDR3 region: CASSRGSSGANTGELFF. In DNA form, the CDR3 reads TGTGCCAGCTCGAGGGGGAGTAGCGGGGCGAACACCGGGGAGCTGTTTTTT.

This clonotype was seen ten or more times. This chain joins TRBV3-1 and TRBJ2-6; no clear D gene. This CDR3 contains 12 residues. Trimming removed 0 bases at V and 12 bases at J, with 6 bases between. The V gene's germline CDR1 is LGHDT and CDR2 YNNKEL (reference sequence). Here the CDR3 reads CASSQDSSVLTF. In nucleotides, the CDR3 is TGTGCCAGCAGCCAAGATAGCAGCGTCCTGACTTTC.

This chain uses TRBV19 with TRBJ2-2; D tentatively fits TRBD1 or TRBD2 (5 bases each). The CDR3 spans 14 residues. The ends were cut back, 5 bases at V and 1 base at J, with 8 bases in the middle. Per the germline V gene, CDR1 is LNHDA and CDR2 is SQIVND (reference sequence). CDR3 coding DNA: TGTGCCAGTAGTCCGGGGCTGAACACCGGGGAGCTGTTTTTT. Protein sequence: CASSPGLNTGELFF.

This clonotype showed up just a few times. CDR3 bases: TGTGCCAGCAGTGCCATCCGCGGACAGGGAGGCTATGGCTACACCTTC. Encoded protein: CASSAIRGQGGYGYTF. The chain links TRBV6-1 to TRBJ1-2, with TRBD1 identical over 8 bases. Trimming took 4 bases from V and 4 from J; bases not matched to a gene: 11. In germline, CDR1 is MNHNS, CDR2 SASEGT. CDR3 length equals 16 residues.

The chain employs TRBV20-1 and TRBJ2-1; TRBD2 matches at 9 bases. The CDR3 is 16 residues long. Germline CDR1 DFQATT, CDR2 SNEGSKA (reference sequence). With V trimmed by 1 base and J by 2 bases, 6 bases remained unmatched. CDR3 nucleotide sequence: TGCAGTGCTAGAGGAGAAGGGACTAGCCCCTACAATGAGCAGTTCTTC. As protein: CSARGEGTSPYNEQFF.

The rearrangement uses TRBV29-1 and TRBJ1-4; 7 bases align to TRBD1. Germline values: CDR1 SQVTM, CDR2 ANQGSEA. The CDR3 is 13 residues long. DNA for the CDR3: TGCAGTGCCGGAGGGGGCGGGTCCGAAAAACTGTTTTTT. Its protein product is CSAGGGGSEKLFF.

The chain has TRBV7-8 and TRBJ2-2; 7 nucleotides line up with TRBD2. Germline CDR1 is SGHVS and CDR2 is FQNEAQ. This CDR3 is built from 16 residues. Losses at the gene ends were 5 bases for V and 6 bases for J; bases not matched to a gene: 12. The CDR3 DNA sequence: TGTGCCAGCAGCGACCGACTCGCGGGGGTGGCCGGGGAGCTGTTTTTT. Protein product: CASSDRLAGVAGELFF.

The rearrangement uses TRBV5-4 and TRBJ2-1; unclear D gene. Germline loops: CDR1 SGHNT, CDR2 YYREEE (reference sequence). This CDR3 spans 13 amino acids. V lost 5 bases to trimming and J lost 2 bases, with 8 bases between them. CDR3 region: CASRLDTYNEQFF. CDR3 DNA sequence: TGTGCCAGCAGATTAGACACCTACAATGAGCAGTTCTTC.

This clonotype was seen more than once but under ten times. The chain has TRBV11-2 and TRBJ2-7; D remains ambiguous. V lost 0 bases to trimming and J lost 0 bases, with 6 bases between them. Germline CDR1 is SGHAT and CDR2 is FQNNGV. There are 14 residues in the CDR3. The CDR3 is CASSLEPSSYEQYF. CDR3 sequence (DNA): TGTGCCAGCAGCTTAGAGCCTAGCTCCTACGAGCAGTACTTC.

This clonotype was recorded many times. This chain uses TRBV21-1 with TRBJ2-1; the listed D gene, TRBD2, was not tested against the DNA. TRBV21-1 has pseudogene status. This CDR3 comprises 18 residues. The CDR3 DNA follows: TGTGCCAGCAGCAAAAGGCTTTATGGAGCAGGAGGGTACAATGAGCAGTTCTTC. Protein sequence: CASSKRLYGAGGYNEQFF.

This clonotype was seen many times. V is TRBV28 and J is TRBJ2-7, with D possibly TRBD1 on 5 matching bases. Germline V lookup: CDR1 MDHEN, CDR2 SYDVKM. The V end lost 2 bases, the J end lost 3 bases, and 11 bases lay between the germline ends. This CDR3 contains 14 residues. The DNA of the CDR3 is TGTGCCAGCAGTTTACCCAGGGATGTCTACGAGCAGTACTTC. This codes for CASSLPRDVYEQYF.

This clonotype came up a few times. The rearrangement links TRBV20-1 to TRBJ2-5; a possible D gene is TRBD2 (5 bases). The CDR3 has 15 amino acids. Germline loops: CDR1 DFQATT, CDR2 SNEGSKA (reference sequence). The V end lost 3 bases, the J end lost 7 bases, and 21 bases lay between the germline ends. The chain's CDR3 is CSASSRNSGSWTQYF. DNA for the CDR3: TGCAGTGCTAGTTCCCGAAATAGTGGGAGTTGGACCCAGTACTTC.

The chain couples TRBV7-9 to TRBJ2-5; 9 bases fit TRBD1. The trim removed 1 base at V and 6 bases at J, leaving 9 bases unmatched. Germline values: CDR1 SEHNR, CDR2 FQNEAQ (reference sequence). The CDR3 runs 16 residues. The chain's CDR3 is CASSLEYGDRAKTQYF. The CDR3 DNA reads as TGTGCCAGCAGCTTAGAGTACGGGGACAGGGCAAAGACCCAGTACTTC. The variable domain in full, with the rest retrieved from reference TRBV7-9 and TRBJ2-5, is DTGVSQNPRHKITKRGQNVTFRCDPISEHNRLYWYRQTLGQGPEFLTYFQNEAQLEKSRLLSDRFSAERPKGSFSTLEIQRTEQGDSAMYLCASSLEYGDRAKTQYFGPGTRLLVL.